A selection of T cell receptor beta chains follows, all from one sample in a study of beta chain features in type 1 diabetes. TCRdb's copy holds only in-frame clones and misses some; the assay was immunoSEQ multiplex PCR. This sample has about 160,000 clones; roughly 9% occur once, and the top ten carry under 0.85%. The sample taken for sequencing was central memory CD4+ T cells from blood. The receptors shown here come from a woman in her 30s with type 1 diabetes. The CDR3 runs from the conserved cysteine through the conserved F or W. The D gene is left open where the match is weak. Some rows mark clone size as missing; the rest say once, few, many or name a class of expanded clone.

d_call	v_call	j_call	clone_size	cdr3_aa	cdr3_nt
TRBD2	TRBV18	TRBJ2-1	few	CASSPGLAFDEQFF	TGTGCCAGCTCACCAGGACTAGCGTTCGATGAGCAGTTCTTC
TRBD2	TRBV2	TRBJ2-5	-	CASSDPTGRARETQYF	TGTGCCAGCAGTGACCCCACCGGGAGGGCCAGAGAGACCCAGTACTTC
TRBD2	TRBV14	TRBJ2-1	few	CASSRRTSGSNTYNEQFF	TGTGCCAGCAGCCGAAGGACTAGCGGGAGTAATACCTACAATGAGCAGTTCTTC
-	TRBV27	TRBJ1-4	few	CASSRATNEKLFF	TGTGCCAGCAGTCGGGCAACTAATGAAAAACTGTTTTTT
-	TRBV19	TRBJ1-2	-	CATRGARNTNYGYTF	TGTGCCACGCGGGGGGCACGGAATACTAACTATGGCTACACCTTC
TRBD2	TRBV9	TRBJ2-1	few	CASSASGIGGLDEQFF	TGTGCCAGCAGCGCTAGCGGGATCGGGGGACTCGATGAGCAGTTCTTC
TRBD2	TRBV12-5	TRBJ2-5	few	CASGSGTIQETQYF	TGTGCTAGTGGGAGCGGGACTATCCAAGAGACCCAGTACTTC
-	TRBV18	TRBJ2-1	few	CASSPGRNNEQFF	TGTGCCAGCTCACCAGGGCGCAACAATGAGCAGTTCTTC
TRBD2	TRBV5-4	TRBJ2-5	few	CASSLAGGPGETQYF	TGTGCCAGCAGCTTGGCGGGAGGGCCGGGAGAGACCCAGTACTTC
TRBD1	TRBV27	TRBJ1-1	-	CATRGQGRNTEAFF	TGTGCCACCAGAGGACAGGGGCGGAACACTGAAGCTTTCTTT
TRBD1	TRBV4-1	TRBJ2-3	-	CASSRQGRTDTQYF	TGCGCCAGCAGTAGACAGGGCCGCACAGATACGCAGTATTTT
-	TRBV6-5	TRBJ1-1	-	CASSYRNTEAFF	TGTGCCAGCAGTTATCGGAACACTGAAGCTTTCTTT
TRBD1	TRBV9	TRBJ2-3	-	CASSSRTGSDTQYF	TGTGCCAGCAGCTCACGGACAGGTTCAGATACGCAGTATTTT
TRBD1	TRBV4-1	TRBJ1-4	once	CASSQEGQGNEKLFF	TGCGCCAGCAGCCAGGAGGGACAGGGTAATGAAAAACTGTTTTTT
-	TRBV12-2	TRBJ2-7	few	CASRAAYEQYF	TGTGCAAGTCGCGCGGCCTACGAGCAGTACTTC
-	TRBV28	TRBJ1-5	-	CASTLPGTYSNQPQHF	TGTGCCAGCACCCTACCTGGGACATATAGCAATCAGCCCCAGCATTTT
TRBD1	TRBV29-1	TRBJ2-3	many	CSVRTGVPDTQYF	TGCAGCGTCCGGACAGGGGTTCCAGATACGCAGTATTTT
-	TRBV28	TRBJ2-7	few	CASAAGASDSYEQYF	TGTGCCAGCGCCGCCGGGGCTAGCGACTCCTACGAGCAGTACTTC
-	TRBV19	TRBJ1-2	-	CASSNRATYGYTF	TGTGCCAGTAGTAACAGGGCAACCTATGGCTACACCTTC
TRBD1	TRBV14	TRBJ2-3	-	CASSRGQGASTDTQYF	TGTGCCAGCAGCCGGGGACAGGGGGCAAGCACAGATACGCAGTATTTT
TRBD2	TRBV14	TRBJ2-7	-	CASSLGLAETGEQYF	TGTGCCAGCAGCCTTGGACTAGCGGAGACGGGAGAGCAGTACTTC
TRBD2	TRBV5-4	TRBJ2-1	-	CASSPNSGAGNNEQFF	TGTGCCAGCAGTCCCAATAGCGGGGCTGGGAACAATGAGCAGTTCTTC
-	TRBV5-4	TRBJ1-2	few	CASSLVSGGYTF	TGTGCCAGCAGCCTGGTATCGGGTGGCTACACCTTC
TRBD1	TRBV18	TRBJ2-3	few	CASSPADRGGTQYF	TGTGCCAGCTCACCAGCCGACAGGGGCGGTACGCAGTATTTT
-	TRBV7-8	TRBJ1-2	few	CASSFAREGYTF	TGTGCCAGCAGCTTCGCTAGGGAGGGCTACACCTTC
TRBD2	TRBV4-1	TRBJ2-2	few	CASSQVPGGLAGELFF	TGCGCCAGCAGCCAAGTCCCGGGAGGGCTCGCCGGGGAGCTGTTTTTT
TRBD1	TRBV7-9	TRBJ2-5	few	CASSLTTGFIIAQETQYF	TGTGCCAGCAGCCTGACGACAGGGTTTATAATAGCACAAGAGACCCAGTACTTC
-	TRBV11-2	TRBJ2-7	-	CASSLPGTRSYEQYF	TGTGCCAGCAGTCTTCCCGGGACTCGATCCTACGAGCAGTACTTC
TRBD1	TRBV30	TRBJ1-4	-	CAVCDRGQVEKLFF	TGTGCCGTGTGTGACAGGGGGCAAGTTGAAAAACTGTTTTTT
TRBD1	TRBV29-1	TRBJ2-1	few	CSVPGQGEYEQFF	TGCAGCGTTCCGGGACAGGGGGAATATGAGCAGTTCTTC
-	TRBV7-9	TRBJ2-5	-	CATTSLQGRETQYF	TGTGCCACCACCAGCCTACAGGGTAGGGAGACCCAGTACTTC
TRBD1	TRBV2	TRBJ2-7	few	CASSEDRGDYEQYF	TGTGCCAGCAGTGAAGACAGGGGTGATTACGAGCAGTACTTC
-	TRBV28	TRBJ1-1	few	CASSSGGSPMNTEAFF	TGTGCCAGCAGTTCCGGGGGGTCCCCTATGAACACTGAAGCTTTCTTT
-	TRBV13	TRBJ1-4	few	CASSRRGIEKLFF	TGTGCCAGCAGCCGACGGGGGATTGAAAAACTGTTTTTT
TRBD2	TRBV7-9	TRBJ2-1	many	CASSWSGSARNEQFF	TGTGCCAGCAGCTGGAGCGGGAGCGCTCGAAATGAGCAGTTCTTC
-	TRBV7-3	TRBJ1-1	few	CASSSMNTEAFF	TGTGCCAGCAGCTCAATGAACACTGAAGCTTTCTTT
TRBD1	TRBV5-6	TRBJ2-7	-	CASSHRGVTYEQYF	TGTGCCAGCAGCCACAGGGGGGTGACCTACGAGCAGTACTTC
TRBD1	TRBV5-1	TRBJ2-1	few	CASSLEGAGYNEQFF	TGCGCCAGCAGCTTGGAGGGGGCAGGGTACAATGAGCAGTTCTTC
-	TRBV6-5	TRBJ1-6	-	CASKQQGDSPLHF	TGTGCCAGCAAGCAACAGGGAGATTCACCCCTCCACTTT
TRBD1	TRBV29-1	TRBJ1-1	few	CSVELRGTGGNGEWLNTEAFF	TGCAGCGTTGAATTGCGCGGGACAGGGGGCAATGGGGAATGGTTGAACACTGAAGCTTTCTTT
-	TRBV4-1	TRBJ2-5	few	CASSQDPTRQETQYF	TGCGCCAGCAGCCAAGATCCGACACGCCAAGAGACCCAGTACTTC
TRBD2	TRBV27	TRBJ2-6	-	CASSHRGGLIFSGANVLTF	TGTGCCAGCAGTCATCGGGGGGGCCTAATTTTCTCTGGGGCCAACGTCCTGACTTTC
TRBD1	TRBV6-5	TRBJ2-1	-	CASSRDRAGNEQFF	TGTGCCAGCAGTCGGGACAGGGCAGGGAATGAGCAGTTCTTC
-	TRBV5-1	TRBJ2-7	few	CASSFEDPRLAAYEQYF	TGCGCCAGCAGCTTCGAGGATCCACGGCTAGCAGCCTACGAGCAGTACTTC
-	TRBV7-9	TRBJ2-7	-	CASSLEQGSSLF	TGTGCCAGCAGCTTAGAACAGGGTAGCTCCCTATTC
-	TRBV29-1	TRBJ1-1	few	CSVVTIGGDTEAFF	TGCAGCGTTGTTACCATCGGAGGGGACACTGAAGCTTTCTTT
-	TRBV29-1	TRBJ1-3	few	CSVEGTASGNTIYF	TGCAGCGTTGAAGGGACAGCGTCTGGAAACACCATATATTTT
TRBD2	TRBV28	TRBJ2-4	-	CASSFTAGGPAKNIQYF	TGTGCCAGCAGTTTTACCGCGGGAGGGCCTGCCAAAAACATTCAGTACTTC
TRBD1	TRBV5-1	TRBJ2-2	-	CASSLGQGRAGELFF	TGCGCCAGCAGCTTGGGACAGGGAAGGGCCGGGGAGCTGTTTTTT
-	TRBV29-1	TRBJ2-3	-	CSVGKGIDTQYF	TGCAGCGTTGGGAAGGGGATAGATACGCAGTATTTT
TRBD1	TRBV7-8	TRBJ1-4	-	CASSPHLRDSENEKLFF	TGTGCCAGCAGCCCCCACCTACGGGACAGTGAGAATGAAAAACTGTTTTTT
TRBD1	TRBV7-3	TRBJ2-1	few	CASSLVAGQGTLNEQFF	TGTGCCAGCAGCTTAGTTGCGGGACAGGGTACTTTGAATGAGCAGTTCTTC
-	TRBV20-1	TRBJ2-7	few	CSADKGHEQYF	TGCAGTGCAGATAAGGGGCACGAGCAGTACTTC
-	TRBV6-6	TRBJ1-3	-	CASGLGDTIYF	TGTGCCAGCGGGCTCGGGGACACCATATATTTT